Shown below are 25 T cell receptor beta chains from a single sample sequenced in a study of T cell responses to AZD1222 COVID-19 vaccine. TCRdb keeps only in-frame clones here, not all; method: immunoSEQ multiplex PCR. This table has approximately 150,000 clones, 90% appearing once. The sample was peripheral blood, taken 28 days after the second AZD1222 dose. These TCRs come from an adult who received the AZD1222 COVID-19 vaccine.

The V gene is TRBV28, the J gene TRBJ2-7; D gene ambiguous. The CDR3 runs 13 residues. Germline V gives CDR1 MDHEN, CDR2 SYDVKM. Trimming stripped 2 bases from V and 2 bases from J, with 7 bases between. The CDR3 is CASSLVSTYEQYF. Here the CDR3 DNA reads TGTGCCAGCAGTTTAGTGTCGACCTACGAGCAGTACTTC.

This clone was recorded a few times. The chain links TRBV27 to TRBJ1-3; D may be TRBD1 (5 bases). CDR3 length: 14 amino acids. Germline-derived CDR1 and CDR2 are MNHEY and SMNVEV (reference sequence). The germline V and J ends were trimmed by 5 bases and 2 bases, with 10 bases remaining between them. This CDR3 reads CASSIYRTGNTIYF. The CDR3 DNA reads as TGTGCCAGCAGTATTTACAGGACTGGAAACACCATATATTTT.

The chain recombines TRBV18 with TRBJ2-5; D unclear. Deletions cut 3 bases from V and 2 bases from J, with 19 bases between. This CDR3 region has 17 residues. The germline V gene encodes CDR1 KGHSH and CDR2 LQKENI. DNA of the CDR3: TGTGCCAGCTCACCGAGAACTGGCTCCCTGGGGCAAGAGACCCAGTACTTC. This translates into CASSPRTGSLGQETQYF.

The chain employs TRBV3-1 (or the pseudogene TRBV3-2) and TRBJ1-2, with D unresolved. The V end lost 0 bases, the J end lost 4 bases, and 9 bases lay between the germline ends. The CDR3 consists of 14 residues. In germline, CDR1 is LGHDT, CDR2 YNNKEL (reference sequence). CDR3: CASSQDLEFYGYTF. The CDR3 nucleotides read TGTGCCAGCAGCCAAGATCTGGAATTCTATGGCTACACCTTC.

The gene calls are TRBV5-4 and TRBJ1-6; D ambiguous. Germline V gene data show CDR1 as SGHNT and CDR2 as YYREEE (reference sequence). The V gene lost 4 bases and the J gene lost 9 bases, with 8 bases spanning the gap. This CDR3 has 12 amino acids. This CDR3 reads CASSGDTSPLHF. In DNA form, the CDR3 reads TGTGCCAGCAGCGGGGATACTTCACCCCTCCACTTT.

This chain joins TRBV6-5 and TRBJ2-7; the match to TRBD1 covers 8 bases. CDR1 MNHEY and CDR2 SVGAGI come from the germline V gene. V lost 11 bases and J lost 4; bases outside the gene matches: 16. This CDR3 contains 15 residues. The CDR3 loop reads CAVRRGQGARYEQYF. CDR3 coding DNA: TGTGCCGTCCGTCGCGGGCAGGGGGCGAGATACGAGCAGTACTTC.

The chain carries TRBV24-1 and TRBJ2-1; no definite D call. The CDR3 has 11 amino acids. The V gene's germline CDR1 is KGHDR and CDR2 SFDVKD. V was shortened by 9 bases and J by 7 bases, with 9 bases between the two germline ends. Written as DNA, the CDR3 is TGTGCCACCCGAGAGGAAAATGAGCAGTTCTTC. It translates to CATREENEQFF.

The chain has TRBV15 and TRBJ1-3, with D perhaps matching TRBD1 (6 bases). Germline V lookup: CDR1 LNHNV, CDR2 YYDKDF (reference sequence). The V gene lost 0 bases and the J gene lost 5 bases, with 14 bases spanning the gap. The CDR3 totals 16 residues. This CDR3 reads CATSRDQQGGRNTIYF. Written as DNA, the CDR3 is TGTGCCACCAGCAGAGATCAACAGGGAGGAAGAAACACCATATATTTT.

The rearrangement joins TRBV23-1 to TRBJ1-2; tentatively, D is TRBD1 (6 bases). TRBV23-1 is an ORF; its function is uncertain. V dropped 7 bases and J dropped 4 bases, with 19 bases sitting between them. The CDR3 sequence is 15 residues long. Here the CDR3 DNA reads TGCGCCAGCACCCTCCCCACAGGGCCGTTCTATGGCTACACCTTC. Encoded protein: CASTLPTGPFYGYTF.

The V and J genes are TRBV6-5 and TRBJ2-7, with D unclear. The CDR3 runs to 15 residues. Germline V gives CDR1 MNHEY, CDR2 SVGAGI. V was pared by 2 bases and J by 2 bases, with 13 bases between. CDR3 DNA sequence: TGTGCCAGCAGTTACGGGCTTGGCAGCACCTACGAGCAGTACTTC. This gives the protein CASSYGLGSTYEQYF.

The chain carries TRBV2 and TRBJ2-5, with D uncertain. V lost 8 bases and J 5 bases, leaving 9 bases between the germline ends. This CDR3 region has 11 residues. CDR1 is SNHLY and CDR2 is FYNNEI in the germline V gene. The CDR3 sequence: CASRVEETQYF. The CDR3 DNA reads as TGTGCCAGCCGGGTGGAGGAGACCCAGTACTTC.

This sequence joins TRBV28 and TRBJ1-5, with D perhaps matching TRBD1 (6 bases). V was cut by 4 bases and J by 7 bases, with 11 bases left in between. Germline V CDR1 and CDR2: MDHEN, SYDVKM. The CDR3 is 13 residues long. CDR3 nucleotides: TGTGCCAGCAGTTCCCCCGGGGGCCAGCCCCAGCATTTT. Protein product: CASSSPGGQPQHF.

The rearrangement links TRBV12-3 or TRBV12-4 to TRBJ2-2; no clear D. Trimming removed 6 bases at V and 4 bases at J, with 6 bases between. This CDR3 has 12 amino acids. The CDR3 nucleotides are TGTGCCAGCAGGGTAATCACCGGGGAGCTGTTTTTT. This sequence encodes CASRVITGELFF.

The chain employs TRBV28 and TRBJ1-4, with D perhaps matching TRBD1 (5 bases). Trimming cost V 7 bases and J 0 bases, with 12 bases left between them. Germline CDR1 and CDR2: MDHEN and SYDVKM. The CDR3 has 15 amino acids. This chain's CDR3 is CASTLRGPTNEKLFF. In DNA, the CDR3 is TGTGCCAGCACCTTGCGGGGCCCAACTAATGAAAAACTGTTTTTT.

The chain has TRBV28 and TRBJ1-4; TRBD1 might be the D (6 bases). The CDR3 loop spans 15 amino acids. Germline CDR1 MDHEN, CDR2 SYDVKM. V was cut by 6 bases and J by 8 bases, with 19 bases left in between. The DNA for the CDR3 is TGTGCCAGCAGCATGACAGGCCGGCGGGGAGAAAAACTGTTTTTT. Translation: CASSMTGRRGEKLFF. Full variable domain (remainder filled in from reference TRBV28 and TRBJ1-4): DVKVTQSSRYLVKRTGEKVFLECVQDMDHENMFWYRQDPGLGLRLIYFSYDVKMKEKGDIPEGYSVSREKKERFSLILESASTNQTSMYLCASSMTGRRGEKLFFGSGTQLSVL.

The chain combines TRBV18 with TRBJ2-2, with TRBD2 matching 8 bases. Germline V gene lookup returns CDR1 KGHSH and CDR2 LQKENI. The CDR3 covers 16 residues. Germline trimming cut 0 bases from V and 5 bases from J; bases unmatched to any gene: 5. The CDR3, as DNA: TGTGCCAGCTCACCACCGGGGACTAGTGGGACCGGGGAGCTGTTTTTT. Amino acid sequence: CASSPPGTSGTGELFF.

The rearrangement joins TRBV29-1 to TRBJ2-2, with 14 positions matching TRBD2. With 7 bases clipped from V and 4 bases from J, the junction kept 11 bases outside the gene matches. CDR3 length: 17 residues. CDR1 is SQVTM, CDR2 ANQGSEA, per germline. The CDR3 here is CSALGLAGEGVTGELFF. DNA of the CDR3: TGCAGCGCCCTGGGACTAGCGGGAGAGGGAGTCACCGGGGAGCTGTTTTTT.

The chain carries TRBV27 and TRBJ2-3; 12 nucleotides match TRBD2. There are 14 residues in the CDR3. In germline, CDR1 is MNHEY, CDR2 SMNVEV (reference sequence). J lost 4 bases, V lost 8 bases, and 4 bases had no gene match. CDR3 region: CASRLAGGSDTQYF. CDR3 in DNA: TGTGCCAGCCGCCTAGCGGGAGGGTCAGATACGCAGTATTTT.

The chain couples TRBV12-3 or TRBV12-4 to TRBJ1-4; D not certain. The CDR3 length is 11 residues. V was clipped by 8 bases and J by 7 bases, with 8 bases between them. CDR3 residues: CASRESEKLFF. CDR3 coding DNA: TGTGCCAGCCGCGAGAGTGAAAAACTGTTTTTT.

The gene calls are TRBV30 and TRBJ1-6, with D possibly matching TRBD1 (5 bases). Trimming took 5 bases from V and 6 from J, leaving 14 bases between them. CDR1 and CDR2 from the germline V gene are GTSNPN and SVGIG (reference sequence). The CDR3 totals 14 residues. DNA of the CDR3: TGTGCCTGGGGGATGCGGGGGAGTAATTCACCCCTCCACTTT. This gives the protein CAWGMRGSNSPLHF.

This clone was recorded only once. The J gene is TRBJ2-7, the V gene TRBV5-4, with D maybe TRBD1 (6 bases). Trimming removed 4 bases from V and 3 bases from J, with 14 bases in between. This CDR3 comprises 14 residues. The germline V gene encodes CDR1 SGHNT and CDR2 YYREEE (reference sequence). The CDR3 protein is CASSPETGGYEQYF. The CDR3 nucleotides are TGTGCCAGCAGCCCCGAGACAGGAGGCTACGAGCAGTACTTC.

The V call is TRBV10-2, the J call TRBJ1-2; perhaps TRBD1 as D (6 bases). CDR3 length: 13 amino acids. The V gene's germline CDR1 is WSHSY and CDR2 SAAADI. V lost 4 bases and J 5 bases, leaving 11 bases between the germline ends. The CDR3 DNA reads TGCGCCAGCAGTGGGACAGCCTTTTATGGCTACACCTTC. Translated, it gives CASSGTAFYGYTF.

The chain uses TRBV4-3 and TRBJ2-1, with unresolved D. Germline assignment: CDR1 LGHNA and CDR2 YSLEER. This CDR3 region has 15 residues. V shed 0 bases and J shed 9 bases, with 15 bases lying between them. The CDR3 spells CASSQDLTAGGEQFF. The CDR3, as DNA: TGCGCCAGCAGCCAAGATTTAACGGCAGGTGGTGAGCAGTTCTTC.

With respect to this clone: The same CDR3 arises from other DNA sequences in this sample as well. This chain links TRBV6-1 with TRBJ1-5; D uncertain. CDR1 MNHNS and CDR2 SASEGT come from the germline V gene. The CDR3 is 13 amino acids. The V end lost 3 bases, the J end lost 4 bases, and 7 bases lay between the germline ends. CDR3 sequence reads: CASSDSRNQPQHF. CDR3 nucleotide sequence: TGTGCCAGCAGTGATAGCAGGAATCAGCCCCAGCATTTT.

The CDR3, as DNA: TGCAGCGTTCCCCGCGCTAGCACAGATACGCAGTATTTT. The encoded protein is CSVPRASTDTQYF. This chain joins TRBV29-1 and TRBJ2-3; D uncertain. V lost 5 bases and J lost 0, with 9 bases in between. From germline, CDR1 is SQVTM and CDR2 ANQGSEA. CDR3 length: 13 amino acids.